This TCR beta chain was sequenced for a study of blood T cells in healthy people across ages. This clonotype appeared many times. Combining a sample-barcoded 5' primer with a J-beta primer mix, a second PCR ran for 7 to 11 cycles. MiXCR was run by TCRdb on the 5' RACE reads, yielding one entry per CDR3 protein. The sample shows roughly 790,000 distinct CDR3 sequences, 43% of them seen only once. The clonotype originates from an older woman in good health. Sequenced sample: blood.

CDR3 sequence (DNA): TGTGCCAGCAGCTTAATGGAACCGGATACGCAGTATTTT. Amino acids: CASSLMEPDTQYF. The chain combines TRBV7-2 with TRBJ2-3; D uncertain. Germline V gives CDR1 SGHTA, CDR2 FQGNSA. V lost 2 bases and J 6 bases, leaving 9 bases between the germline ends. The length of the CDR3 is 13 residues. Full variable domain (remainder filled in from reference TRBV7-2 and TRBJ2-3): GAGVSQSPSNKVTEKGKDVELRCDPISGHTALYWYRQSLGQGLEFLIYFQGNSAPDKSGLPSDRFSAERTGGSVSTLTIQRTQQEDSAVYLCASSLMEPDTQYFGPGTRLTVL.